The T cell receptor beta chain under discussion was sequenced for a study of blood T cell repertoires in COVID-19. Sequenced by immunoSEQ multiplex PCR; TCRdb stores in-frame clones only, minus some. This sample yields about 140,000 clones, of which about four fifths are seen a single time; 4% belongs to the top ten. The CDR3 runs 15 residues. Looked up from germline, CDR1 is MGHDK and CDR2 is SYGVNS. With 4 bases removed from V and 0 bases from J, the gap between germline ends came to 7 bases. This clone appeared a few times. Sample: peripheral blood. The genes are TRBV25-1 and TRBJ1-6, with D unclear. The receptor's source is a woman aged 55-70 years with acute or convalescent COVID-19. CDR3 residues: CASSGSISYNSPLHF. CDR3 nucleotides: TGTGCCAGCAGTGGCAGTATCTCCTATAATTCACCCCTCCACTTT.